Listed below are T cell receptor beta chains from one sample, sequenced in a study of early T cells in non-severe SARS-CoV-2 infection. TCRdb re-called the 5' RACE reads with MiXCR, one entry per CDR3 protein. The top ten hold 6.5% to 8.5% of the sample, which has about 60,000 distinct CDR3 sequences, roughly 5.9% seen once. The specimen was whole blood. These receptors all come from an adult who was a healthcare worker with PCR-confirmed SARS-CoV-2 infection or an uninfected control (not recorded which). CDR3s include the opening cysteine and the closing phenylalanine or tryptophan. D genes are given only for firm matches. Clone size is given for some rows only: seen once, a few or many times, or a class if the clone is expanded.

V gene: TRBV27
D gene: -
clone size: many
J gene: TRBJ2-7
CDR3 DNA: TGTGCCAGCAGTCCCCTTAGAGGGAGTACATCCTACGAGCAGTACTTC
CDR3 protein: CASSPLRGSTSYEQYF

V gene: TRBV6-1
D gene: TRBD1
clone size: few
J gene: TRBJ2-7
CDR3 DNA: TGTGCCAGCAGTCCTCCGGGACAGGGGGCGGTCGAGCAGTACTTC
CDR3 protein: CASSPPGQGAVEQYF

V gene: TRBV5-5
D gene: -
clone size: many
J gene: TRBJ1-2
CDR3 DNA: TGTGCCAGCAGCTTGGGTCCGGTCGAAAACTATGGCTACACCTTC
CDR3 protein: CASSLGPVENYGYTF

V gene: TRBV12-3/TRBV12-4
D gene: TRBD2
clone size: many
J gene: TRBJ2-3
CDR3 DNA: TGTGCCAGCAGTCCTAGAGGCCGACTAGCGGGAGGGTTGGGGGATACGCAGTATTTT
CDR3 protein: CASSPRGRLAGGLGDTQYF

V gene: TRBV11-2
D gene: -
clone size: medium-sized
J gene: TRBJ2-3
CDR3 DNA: TGTGCCAGCAGCCAGGGGCGTTATGATACGCAGTATTTT
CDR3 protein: CASSQGRYDTQYF

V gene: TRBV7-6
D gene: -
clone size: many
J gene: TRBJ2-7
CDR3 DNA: TGTGCCAGCAGCGCCTCAGGGAGTTTCTACGAGCAGTACTTC
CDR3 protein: CASSASGSFYEQYF

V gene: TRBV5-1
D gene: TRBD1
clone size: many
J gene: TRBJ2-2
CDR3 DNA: TGCGCCAGCAGCTTGGAAGTCAGGGGGCCGAACACCGGGGAGCTGTTTTTT
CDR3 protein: CASSLEVRGPNTGELFF

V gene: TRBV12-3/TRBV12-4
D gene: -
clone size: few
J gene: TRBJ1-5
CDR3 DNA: TGTGCCAGCGTGCGCGCTAGCCGCAATCAGCCCCAGCATTTT
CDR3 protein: CASVRASRNQPQHF

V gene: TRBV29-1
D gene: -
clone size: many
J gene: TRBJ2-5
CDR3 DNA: TGCAGCCCACAGTCGGCTGAGACCCAGTACTTC
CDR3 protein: CSPQSAETQYF

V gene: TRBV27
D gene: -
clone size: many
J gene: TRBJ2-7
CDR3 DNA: TGTGCCAGCAGCCCAGCGTCCTACGAGCAGTACTTC
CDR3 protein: CASSPASYEQYF

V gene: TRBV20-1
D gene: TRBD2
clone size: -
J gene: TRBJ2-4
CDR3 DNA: TGCAGTGCTAACTGGGAGGGGTTAAACATTCAGTACTTC
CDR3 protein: CSANWEGLNIQYF

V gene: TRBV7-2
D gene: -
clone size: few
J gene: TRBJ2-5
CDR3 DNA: TGTGCCAGCAGCCCGCCCAGGGGAAGGCAAGAGACCCAGTACTTC
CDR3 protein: CASSPPRGRQETQYF

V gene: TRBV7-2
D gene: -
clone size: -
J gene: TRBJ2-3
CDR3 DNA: TGTGCCAGCAGCTTCACCAGAAGAGATACGCAGTATTTT
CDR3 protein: CASSFTRRDTQYF

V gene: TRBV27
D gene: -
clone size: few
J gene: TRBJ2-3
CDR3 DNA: TGTGCCAGCAGTTTATTTCACAGCACAGATACGCAGTATTTT
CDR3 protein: CASSLFHSTDTQYF

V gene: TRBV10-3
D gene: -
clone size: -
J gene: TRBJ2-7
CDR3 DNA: TGTGCCATCAGTGAGGGCACAGGGGAGGTTAACGAGCAGTACTTC
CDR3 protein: CAISEGTGEVNEQYF

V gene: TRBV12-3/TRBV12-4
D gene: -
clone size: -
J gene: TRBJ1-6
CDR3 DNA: TGTGCCAGCAGTTTGGAAGGCCAGTCATTACTAGGTTCACCCCTCCACTTT
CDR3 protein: CASSLEGQSLLGSPLHF

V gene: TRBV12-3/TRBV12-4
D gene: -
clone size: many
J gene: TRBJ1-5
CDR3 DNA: TGTGCCAGCAGACAGGGTACGTTGAGCAATCAGCCCCAGCATTTT
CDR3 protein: CASRQGTLSNQPQHF

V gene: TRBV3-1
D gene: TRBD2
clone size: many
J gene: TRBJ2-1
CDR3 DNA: TGTGCCAGCAGTCGGCGGGGGGAAATCCAGTTCTTC
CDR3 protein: CASSRRGEIQFF

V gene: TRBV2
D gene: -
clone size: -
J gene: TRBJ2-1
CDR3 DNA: TGTGCCAGCCTAGGGGGGAGAAGGTCCTACAATGAGCAGTTCTTC
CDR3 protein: CASLGGRRSYNEQFF

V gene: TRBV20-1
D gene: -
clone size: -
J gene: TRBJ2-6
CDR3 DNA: TGCAGTGCTGAACAGGGATCTGGGGCCAACGTCCTGACTTTC
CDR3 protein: CSAEQGSGANVLTF

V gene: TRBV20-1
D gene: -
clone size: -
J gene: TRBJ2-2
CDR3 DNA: TGCAGTGCTAGATACAGCGCGAACACCGGGGAGCTGTTTTTT
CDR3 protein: CSARYSANTGELFF

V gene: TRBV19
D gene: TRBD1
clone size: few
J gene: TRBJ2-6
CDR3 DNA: TGTGCCAGTAGTATAGACAGGACAGGAAGGGTCCTGACTTTC
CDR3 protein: CASSIDRTGRVLTF

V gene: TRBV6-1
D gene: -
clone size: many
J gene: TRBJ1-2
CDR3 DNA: TGTGCCAGCAGCGGCCTGTTGGACTATGGCTACACCTTC
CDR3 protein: CASSGLLDYGYTF

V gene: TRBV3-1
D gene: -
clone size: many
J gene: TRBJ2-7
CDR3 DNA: TGTGCCAGCAGCCAAGGAAACGAGCAGTACTTC
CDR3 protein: CASSQGNEQYF

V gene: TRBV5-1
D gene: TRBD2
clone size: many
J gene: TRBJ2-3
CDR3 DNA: TGCGCCAGCAGCTTGCGACTAGCGGGAGAGAGGGCAGATACGCAGTATTTT
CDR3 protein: CASSLRLAGERADTQYF

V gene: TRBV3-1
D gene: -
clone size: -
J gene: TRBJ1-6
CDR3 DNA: TGTGCCAGCAGCTCGGGACCGGATAATTCACCCCTCCACTTT
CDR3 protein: CASSSGPDNSPLHF

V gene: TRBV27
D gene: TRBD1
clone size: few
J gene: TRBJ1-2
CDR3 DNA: TGTGCCAGCAGCCGCGCACCCGGGACAGGGGGCGTTGGCTACACCTTC
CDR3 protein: CASSRAPGTGGVGYTF

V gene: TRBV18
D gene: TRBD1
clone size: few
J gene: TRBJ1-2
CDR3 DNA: TGTGCCAGCTCACCGGCGGGCGGACAGGGGAGATGGGGCTACACCTTC
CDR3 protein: CASSPAGGQGRWGYTF

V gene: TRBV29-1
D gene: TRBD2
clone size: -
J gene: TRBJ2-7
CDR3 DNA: TGCAGCGTTGAAGTCGGGGGGGACCAGGCCAAGCAGTACTTC
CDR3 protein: CSVEVGGDQAKQYF

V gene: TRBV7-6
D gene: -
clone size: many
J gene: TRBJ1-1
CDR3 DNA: TGTGCCAGCAGCATTGGGGGAACCGGGCTTGGTGCCCGGACTGCAGCTTTCTTT
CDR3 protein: CASSIGGTGLGARTAAFF

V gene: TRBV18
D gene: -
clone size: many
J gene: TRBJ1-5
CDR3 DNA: TGTGCCAGCTCACCACGGGGGGGTACCGATCAGCCCCAGCATTTT
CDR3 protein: CASSPRGGTDQPQHF

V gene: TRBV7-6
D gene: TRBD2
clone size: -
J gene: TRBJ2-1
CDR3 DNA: TGTGCCAGCAGCCCCGGACTAGCGGGAAGGTATGAGCAGTTCTTC
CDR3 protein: CASSPGLAGRYEQFF

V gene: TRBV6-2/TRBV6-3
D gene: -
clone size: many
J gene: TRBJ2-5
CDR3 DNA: TGTGCCAGCGGCCAGACAGCGGAGACCCAGTACTTC
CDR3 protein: CASGQTAETQYF

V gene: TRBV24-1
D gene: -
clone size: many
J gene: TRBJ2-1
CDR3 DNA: TGTGCCACCAGTGATTTGATCCGCGCCGCTTTGGGTGAGCAGTTCTTC
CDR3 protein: CATSDLIRAALGEQFF

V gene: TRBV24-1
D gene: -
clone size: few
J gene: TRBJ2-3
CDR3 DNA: TGTGCCACCAGTGACGGGGGGCGCCGAGATACGCAGTATTTT
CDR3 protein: CATSDGGRRDTQYF